What follows are 29 T cell receptor beta chains derived from one specimen sequenced in a study of cytomegalovirus exposure and HLA in healthy donors. Use of 60 Vbeta and 13 Jbeta primers characterized the PCR. Clones were sequenced by immunoSEQ multiplex PCR, and TCRdb holds only the in-frame ones, with some missing. The table records 170,000 or so clones, roughly four fifths of them present only once. Sequencing was carried out using PBMCs. All receptors derive from a man aged 50-59 years in good health and CMV-seronegative.

This chain uses TRBV29-1 with TRBJ1-1; D gene uncertain. V shed 4 bases and J shed 2 bases, with 11 bases lying between them. CDR1 is SQVTM, CDR2 ANQGSEA, per germline. This CDR3 comprises 13 residues. The CDR3 sequence is CSVAPPINTEAFF. The CDR3 coding sequence is TGCAGCGTTGCCCCCCCTATAAACACTGAAGCTTTCTTT.

The chain has TRBV18 and TRBJ1-2; D uncertain. CDR1 KGHSH and CDR2 LQKENI come from the germline V gene. The CDR3 is 14 amino acids. Trimming left V 4 bases short and J 4 bases short, with 13 bases between. The CDR3 sequence is CASSQRLETYGYTF. CDR3 coding DNA: TGTGCCAGCTCACAACGTCTGGAGACCTATGGCTACACCTTC.

The chain couples TRBV6-6 to TRBJ1-3; no clear D. Trimming took 11 bases from V and 4 from J, leaving 18 bases between them. The CDR3 sequence is 14 residues long. CDR1 and CDR2 (germline): MNHNY, SVGAGI (reference sequence). CDR3 sequence reads: CAAKGLSGGNTIYF. CDR3 bases: TGTGCCGCCAAAGGGTTGAGCGGGGGAAACACCATATATTTT.

The chain links TRBV15 to TRBJ1-2; D not certain. The CDR3 consists of 13 residues. The ends were cut back, 0 bases at V and 4 bases at J, with 6 bases in the middle. Looked up from germline, CDR1 is LNHNV and CDR2 is YYDKDF (reference sequence). CDR3: CATSRDGGYGYTF. As DNA, the CDR3 is TGTGCCACCAGCAGAGATGGCGGCTATGGCTACACCTTC.

This clone has only a few counts. The gene calls are TRBV5-6 and TRBJ1-5; D is unclear. Germline CDR1 SGHDT, CDR2 YYEEEE. The CDR3 runs 12 residues. V shed 3 bases and J shed 4 bases, with 5 bases lying between them. This CDR3 is CASSSYNQPQHF. The CDR3 DNA follows: TGTGCCAGCAGCTCCTATAATCAGCCCCAGCATTTT. Based on the CDR3 plus reference TRBV5-6 and TRBJ1-5, the full variable domain is DAGVTQSPTHLIKTRGQQVTLRCSPKSGHDTVSWYQQALGQGPQFIFQYYEEEERQRGNFPDRFSGHQFPNYSSELNVNALLLGDSALYLCASSSYNQPQHFGDGTRLSIL.

The chain joins TRBV7-2 to TRBJ1-1, with a possible D match to TRBD1 (5 bases). Trimming took off 1 base at V and 8 bases at J, with 5 bases between the two ends. This CDR3 contains 11 residues. Germline lookup yields CDR1 SGHTA and CDR2 FQGNSA. The CDR3 bases are TGTGCCAGCAGCTTAGACAGGGAAGCTTTCTTT. This translates into CASSLDREAFF. Supplemented by reference TRBV7-2 and TRBJ1-1, the full variable domain reads GAGVSQSPSNKVTEKGKDVELRCDPISGHTALYWYRQSLGQGLEFLIYFQGNSAPDKSGLPSDRFSAERTGGSVSTLTIQRTQQEDSAVYLCASSLDREAFFGQGTRLTVV.

CDR3 sequence (DNA): TGTGCCAGCAGTAGCAGGGTCGGGGGCTACACCTTC. This encodes CASSSRVGGYTF. The chain couples TRBV28 to TRBJ1-2; weak D call: TRBD1 (5 bases). This CDR3 has 12 amino acids. Trimming shortened V by 5 bases and J by 8 bases, and 12 bases separated the two germline ends. CDR1 MDHEN and CDR2 SYDVKM come from the germline V gene.

V gene TRBV7-2 combines with J gene TRBJ1-4; 8 bases line up with TRBD1. Unmatched junction bases numbered 9, after V lost 4 bases and J lost 5 bases. The CDR3 runs to 16 residues. Germline-derived CDR1 and CDR2 are SGHTA and FQGNSA. For the CDR3, the DNA is TGTGCCAGCAGCTCCCTCCGGGCAGGGGGCAATGAAAAACTGTTTTTT. As protein: CASSSLRAGGNEKLFF.

The J gene is TRBJ2-5, the V gene TRBV30; no definite D call. With 4 bases removed from V and 7 bases from J, the gap between germline ends came to 13 bases. The CDR3 is 12 residues long. Per the germline V gene, CDR1 is GTSNPN and CDR2 is SVGIG (reference sequence). CDR3 residues: CAWTVGDLTQYF. In DNA form, the CDR3 reads TGTGCCTGGACAGTAGGTGACTTGACCCAGTACTTC.

The chain couples TRBV18 to TRBJ2-2, with 12 bases fitting TRBD2. The CDR3 covers 16 residues. Germline CDR1 is KGHSH and CDR2 is LQKENI. The trim removed 6 bases at V and 7 bases at J, leaving 9 bases unmatched. CDR3: CASSPQLAGGNGELFF. The DNA for the CDR3 is TGTGCCAGCTCTCCCCAACTAGCGGGAGGAAACGGGGAGCTGTTTTTT.

V is TRBV5-4 and J is TRBJ2-3, with 7 nucleotides matching TRBD2. J was trimmed by 1 base and V by 1 base; bases with no gene match: 6. The V gene's germline CDR1 is SGHNT and CDR2 YYREEE (reference sequence). This CDR3 contains 16 residues. CDR3 loop: CASSLRLAVGTDTQYF. CDR3 DNA: TGTGCCAGCAGCTTGCGGCTAGCGGTTGGCACAGATACGCAGTATTTT.

The chain recombines TRBV5-4 with TRBJ2-1; tentative D call: TRBD2 (6 bases). This CDR3 comprises 11 residues. The germline CDR1 and CDR2 sequences are SGHNT and YYREEE (reference sequence). The V end lost 3 bases, the J end lost 15 bases, and 13 bases lay between the germline ends. The CDR3: CASSSQTSLFF. In DNA, the CDR3 is TGTGCCAGCAGCTCGCAGACTAGTTTGTTCTTC. Supplemented by reference TRBV5-4 and TRBJ2-1, the full variable domain reads ETGVTQSPTHLIKTRGQQVTLRCSSQSGHNTVSWYQQALGQGPQFIFQYYREEENGRGNFPPRFSGLQFPNYSSELNVNALELDDSALYLCASSSQTSLFFGPGTRLTVL.

The DNA of the CDR3 is TGTGCCAGTAGTAAGACAGGGGTGGAGACCCAGTACTTC. This gives the protein CASSKTGVETQYF. This rearrangement joins TRBV19 to TRBJ2-5, with 8 nucleotides matching TRBD1. The CDR3 extends over 13 amino acids. The V segment lost 4 bases and the J segment 5 bases; nucleotides outside the gene matches: 3. Looked up from germline, CDR1 is LNHDA and CDR2 is SQIVND (reference sequence). The whole variable domain, remainder taken from reference TRBV19 and TRBJ2-5, is DGGITQSPKYLFRKEGQNVTLSCEQNLNHDAMYWYRQDPGQGLRLIYYSQIVNDFQKGDIAEGYSVSREKKESFPLTVTSAQKNPTAFYLCASSKTGVETQYFGPGTRLLVL.

The table lists this clone with a few counts. The V and J genes are TRBV30 and TRBJ1-5, with TRBD1 matching 8 bases. Unmatched junction bases numbered 7, after V lost 6 bases and J lost 6 bases. Germline CDR1 reads GTSNPN; CDR2 reads SVGIG (reference sequence). CDR3 length: 13 amino acids. As DNA, the CDR3 is TGTGCCTGTAGTAGACAGGGGACTCAGCCCCAGCATTTT. Residues: CACSRQGTQPQHF. Based on the CDR3 plus reference TRBV30 and TRBJ1-5, the full variable domain is SQTIHQWPATLVQPVGSPLSLECTVEGTSNPNLYWYRQAAGRGLQLLFYSVGIGQISSEVPQNLSASRPQDRQFILSSKKLLLSDSGFYLCACSRQGTQPQHFGDGTRLSIL.

CDR3 DNA: TGTGCCTGGAGTGTCGGGGACATTACTGTCTACGAGCAGTACTTC. Protein sequence: CAWSVGDITVYEQYF. The chain uses TRBV30 and TRBJ2-7, with D possibly being TRBD1 (6 bases). The length of the CDR3 is 15 residues. The germline V gene has CDR1 GTSNPN and CDR2 SVGIG (reference sequence). Trimming left V 0 bases short and J 3 bases short, with 15 bases between.

The chain combines TRBV7-2 with TRBJ2-2; 8 positions agree with TRBD1. Germline CDR1 SGHTA, CDR2 FQGNSA. V was pared by 5 bases and J by 4 bases, with 9 bases of the junction left unmatched. The CDR3 has 16 amino acids. CDR3 nucleotide sequence: TGTGCCAGCAGCAGAATCAGGGGGCTGAGCACCGGGGAGCTGTTTTTT. Translation gives CASSRIRGLSTGELFF.

The rearrangement uses TRBV6-1 and TRBJ2-2; no reliable D call. The CDR3 has 15 amino acids. Per germline, CDR1 MNHNS and CDR2 SASEGT. Trimming removed 7 bases at V and 3 bases at J, with 15 bases between. CDR3: CASKIGGQYTGELFF. The CDR3 bases are TGTGCCAGCAAGATTGGCGGCCAATACACCGGGGAGCTGTTTTTT.

V and J are TRBV6-1 and TRBJ2-7; no firm D call. Trimming shortened V by 5 bases and J by 0 bases, and 11 bases separated the two germline ends. The CDR3 contains 14 residues. CDR1 is MNHNS, CDR2 SASEGT, per germline. DNA of the CDR3: TGTGCCAGCAGTACGCGAAGTAGCTCCTACGAGCAGTACTTC. The encoded protein is CASSTRSSSYEQYF.

The chain links TRBV11-2 to TRBJ2-5, with 7 bases identical to TRBD2. The CDR3 has 13 residues. Trimming removed 4 bases from V and 5 bases from J; junction bases left unmatched: 4. Per germline, CDR1 SGHAT and CDR2 FQNNGV. This chain's CDR3 is CASSSGGAETQYF. The CDR3 DNA follows: TGTGCCAGCAGCTCGGGGGGAGCGGAGACCCAGTACTTC. Variable domain in full (rest from reference TRBV11-2 and TRBJ2-5): EAGVAQSPRYKIIEKRQSVAFWCNPISGHATLYWYQQILGQGPKLLIQFQNNGVVDDSQLPKDRFSAERLKGVDSTLKIQPAKLEDSAVYLCASSSGGAETQYFGPGTRLLVL.

With regard to this clone: The sample contains more than one DNA sequence encoding this CDR3. The rearrangement uses TRBV9 and TRBJ2-3; D ambiguous. The germline V gene has CDR1 SGDLS and CDR2 YYNGEE. This CDR3 has 13 amino acids. Trimming pared 0 bases from V and 2 bases from J, leaving 4 bases between. The CDR3 DNA sequence: TGTGCCAGCAGCGTAGTTCTCACAGATACGCAGTATTTT. Translating gives CASSVVLTDTQYF.

The rearrangement links TRBV5-8 to TRBJ2-3, with TRBD1 as a possible D gene (6 bases). The CDR3 is 14 residues long. V was clipped by 4 bases and J by 0 bases, with 9 bases between them. In germline, CDR1 is SGHTS, CDR2 YDEGEE. CDR3 coding DNA: TGTGCCAGCAGCCCCGGGACAAGCACAGATACGCAGTATTTT. It codes for CASSPGTSTDTQYF.

The sample holds one count of this clone. The V gene is TRBV5-5, the J gene TRBJ2-6; 11 bases line up with TRBD1. The germline V gene encodes CDR1 SGHKS and CDR2 YYEKEE (reference sequence). The V gene end was trimmed by 4 bases and the J gene end by 4 bases; junction bases not matched to a gene: 7. CDR3 length equals 17 residues. The chain's CDR3 is CASSDGQGAPGANVLTF. For the CDR3, the DNA is TGTGCCAGCAGCGACGGACAGGGGGCGCCAGGGGCCAACGTCCTGACTTTC. The full variable domain, rest sourced from reference TRBV5-5 and TRBJ2-6, is DAGVTQSPTHLIKTRGQQVTLRCSPISGHKSVSWYQQVLGQGPQFIFQYYEKEERGRGNFPDRFSARQFPNYSSELNVNALLLGDSALYLCASSDGQGAPGANVLTFGAGSRLTVL.

The chain employs TRBV5-1 and TRBJ2-2, with 14 bases fitting TRBD2. The junction had 7 bases not matched to a gene; V was cut back by 3 bases and J by 6 bases. The germline V gene encodes CDR1 SGHRS and CDR2 YFSETQ. This CDR3 has 17 residues. CDR3 nucleotides: TGCGCCAGCAGCTCCCGGACTAGCGGGGGGTTGGCCGGGGAGCTGTTTTTT. This encodes CASSSRTSGGLAGELFF.

V usage is TRBV4-3 and J usage is TRBJ1-2; TRBD1 agrees at 7 bases. Germline V gene sequence: CDR1 LGHNA, CDR2 YSLEER. V shed 2 bases and J 1 base; nucleotides not matched to a gene: 10. There are 17 residues in the CDR3. The CDR3 DNA sequence: TGCGCCAGCAGCCAAACCCGTACAGGGGTGGATAACTATGGCTACACCTTC. Its protein product is CASSQTRTGVDNYGYTF.

The gene calls are TRBV6-1 and TRBJ1-2; unclear D gene. CDR3 size: 12 residues. Germline V lookup: CDR1 MNHNS, CDR2 SASEGT. Trimming stripped 6 bases from V and 2 bases from J, with 7 bases between. The CDR3 nucleotides are TGTGCCAGCAGAGAGCAAAACTATGGCTACACCTTC. It specifies CASREQNYGYTF.

The V gene is TRBV11-2, the J gene TRBJ2-2; 9 bases map to TRBD2. The CDR3 is made up of 15 amino acids. V lost 2 bases to trimming and J lost 7 bases; unmatched junction nucleotides: 5. CDR1 is SGHAT, CDR2 FQNNGV, per germline. CDR3 amino acids: CASSLIAGVGGELFF. CDR3 DNA sequence: TGTGCCAGCAGCTTAATAGCGGGAGTAGGCGGGGAGCTGTTTTTT.

Here the CDR3 reads CASSSDSSYEQYF. CDR3 DNA sequence: TGTGCCAGCAGCTCGGACAGCTCCTACGAGCAGTACTTC. V and J are TRBV11-2 and TRBJ2-5; a possible D gene is TRBD1 (6 bases). TRBJ2-7 matches the DNA end more closely, so the J call is doubtful. The CDR3 consists of 13 residues. CDR1 is SGHAT and CDR2 is FQNNGV in the germline V gene.

The gene calls are TRBV18 and TRBJ2-3; tentatively, D is TRBD2 (6 bases). Germline V gene data show CDR1 as KGHSH and CDR2 as LQKENI. There are 15 residues in the CDR3. Trimming left V 0 bases short and J 2 bases short, with 9 bases between. This CDR3 is CASSPPGGFTDTQYF. The CDR3 nucleotides read TGTGCCAGCTCACCACCTGGGGGGTTCACAGATACGCAGTATTTT. Full variable domain (rest looked up from reference TRBV18 and TRBJ2-3): NAGVMQNPRHLVRRRGQEARLRCSPMKGHSHVYWYRQLPEEGLKFMVYLQKENIIDESGMPKERFSAEFPKEGPSILRIQQVVRGDSAAYFCASSPPGGFTDTQYFGPGTRLTVL.

This clone was observed a single time. CDR3 sequence: CAGQTSGSSVETQYF. The CDR3 nucleotides read TGTGCCGGACAGACTAGCGGGAGTTCAGTGGAGACCCAGTACTTC. The chain combines TRBV30 with TRBJ2-5; 12 positions agree with TRBD2. This CDR3 is 15 amino acids long. Germline V gene sequence: CDR1 GTSNPN, CDR2 SVGIG (reference sequence). With V trimmed by 8 bases and J by 5 bases, 12 bases remained unmatched.